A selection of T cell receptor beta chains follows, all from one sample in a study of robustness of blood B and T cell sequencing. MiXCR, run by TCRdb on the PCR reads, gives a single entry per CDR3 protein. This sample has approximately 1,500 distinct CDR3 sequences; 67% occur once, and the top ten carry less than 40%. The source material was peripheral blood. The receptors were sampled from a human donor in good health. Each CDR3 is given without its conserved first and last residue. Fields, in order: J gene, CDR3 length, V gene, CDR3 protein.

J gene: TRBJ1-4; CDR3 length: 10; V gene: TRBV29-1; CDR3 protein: SVGRGDEKLF
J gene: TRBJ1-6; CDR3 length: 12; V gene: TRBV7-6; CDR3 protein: ASSATGRNSPLH
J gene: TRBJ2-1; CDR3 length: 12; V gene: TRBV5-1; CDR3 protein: ASSLADGYNEQF
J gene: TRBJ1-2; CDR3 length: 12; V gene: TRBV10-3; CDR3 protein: AIRPGFGGYGYT
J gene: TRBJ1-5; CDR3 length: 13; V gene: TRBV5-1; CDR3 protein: ASSLDTGGNQPQH
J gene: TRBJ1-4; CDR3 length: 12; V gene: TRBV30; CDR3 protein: AWSLGQGPMGLF
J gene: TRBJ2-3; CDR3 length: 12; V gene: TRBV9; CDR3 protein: ASSVSGNTDTQY
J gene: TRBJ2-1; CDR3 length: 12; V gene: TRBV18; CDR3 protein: ASSPGSQGNEQF
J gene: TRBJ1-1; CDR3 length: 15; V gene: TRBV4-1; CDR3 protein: ASSQALPPGLNTEAF
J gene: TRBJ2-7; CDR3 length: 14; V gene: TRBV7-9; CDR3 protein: ASSLDDRLDGYEQY
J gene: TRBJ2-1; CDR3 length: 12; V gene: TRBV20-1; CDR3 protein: SARDPRGVNEQF
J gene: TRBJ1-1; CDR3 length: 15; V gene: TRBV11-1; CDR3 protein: ASSLAGRVALGTEAF
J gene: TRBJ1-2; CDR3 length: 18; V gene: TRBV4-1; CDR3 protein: ASSQGATAGDSQRDYGYT
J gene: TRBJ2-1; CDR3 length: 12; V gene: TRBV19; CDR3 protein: ASSITGGRNEQF
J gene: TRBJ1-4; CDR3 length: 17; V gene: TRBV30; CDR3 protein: AWSVLTHTGADGNEKLF
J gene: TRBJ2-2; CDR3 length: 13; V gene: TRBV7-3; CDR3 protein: ASSATGTVTGELF
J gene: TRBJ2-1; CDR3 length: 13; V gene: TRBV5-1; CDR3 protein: ASSFTTASTGEQF
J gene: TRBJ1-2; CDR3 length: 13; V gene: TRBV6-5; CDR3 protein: ASSYSSAYHYGYT
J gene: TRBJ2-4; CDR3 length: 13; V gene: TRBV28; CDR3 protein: ASNKGLLTKNIQY
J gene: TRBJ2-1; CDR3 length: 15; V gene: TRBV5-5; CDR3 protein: ASSQGPGPSSYNEQF
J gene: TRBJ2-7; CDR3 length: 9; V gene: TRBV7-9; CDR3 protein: ASSRSLEQY